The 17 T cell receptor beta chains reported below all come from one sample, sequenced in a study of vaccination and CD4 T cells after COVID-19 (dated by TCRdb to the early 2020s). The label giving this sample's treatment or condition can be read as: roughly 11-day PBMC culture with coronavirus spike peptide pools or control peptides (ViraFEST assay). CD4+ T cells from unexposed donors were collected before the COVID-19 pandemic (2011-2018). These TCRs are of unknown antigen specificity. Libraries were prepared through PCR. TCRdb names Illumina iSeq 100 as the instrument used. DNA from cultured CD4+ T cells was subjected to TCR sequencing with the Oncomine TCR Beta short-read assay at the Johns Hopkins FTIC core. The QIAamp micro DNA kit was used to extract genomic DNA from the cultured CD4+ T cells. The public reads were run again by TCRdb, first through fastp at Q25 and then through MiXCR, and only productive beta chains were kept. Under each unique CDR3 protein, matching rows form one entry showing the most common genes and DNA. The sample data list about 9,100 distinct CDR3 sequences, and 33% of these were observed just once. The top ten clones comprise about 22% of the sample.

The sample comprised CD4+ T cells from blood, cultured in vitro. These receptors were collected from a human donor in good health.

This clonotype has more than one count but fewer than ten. The CDR3 here is CSVEGLLNTEAFF. The CDR3 bases are TGCAGCGTTGAAGGGCTTTTGAACACTGAAGCTTTCTTT. The chain links TRBV29-1 to TRBJ1-1, with D unclear. The CDR3 loop spans 13 amino acids. V dropped 1 base and J dropped 0 bases, with 6 bases sitting between them. Germline CDR1 is SQVTM and CDR2 is ANQGSEA.

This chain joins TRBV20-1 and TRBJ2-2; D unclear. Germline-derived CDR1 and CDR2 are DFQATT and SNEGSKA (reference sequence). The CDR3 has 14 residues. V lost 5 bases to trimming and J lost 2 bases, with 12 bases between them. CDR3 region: CSAPQNLNTGELFF. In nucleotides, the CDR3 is TGCAGTGCTCCTCAAAACTTAAACACCGGGGAGCTGTTTTTT.

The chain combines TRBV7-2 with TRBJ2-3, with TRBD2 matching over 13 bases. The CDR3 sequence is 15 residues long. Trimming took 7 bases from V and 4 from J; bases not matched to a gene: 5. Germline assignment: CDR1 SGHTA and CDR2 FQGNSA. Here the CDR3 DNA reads TGTGCCAGCACCAGACTAGCGGGAGGTGCAGATACGCAGTATTTT. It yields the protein CASTRLAGGADTQYF.

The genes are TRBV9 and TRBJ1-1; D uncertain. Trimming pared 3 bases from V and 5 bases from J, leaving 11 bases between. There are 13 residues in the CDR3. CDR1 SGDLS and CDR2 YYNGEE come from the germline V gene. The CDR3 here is CASSGVLRTEAFF. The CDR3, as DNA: TGTGCCAGCAGCGGGGTCCTGAGAACTGAAGCTTTCTTT. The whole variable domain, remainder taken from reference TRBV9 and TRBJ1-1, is DSGVTQTPKHLITATGQRVTLRCSPRSGDLSVYWYQQSLDQGLQFLIQYYNGEERAKGNILERFSAQQFPDLHSELNLSSLELGDSALYFCASSGVLRTEAFFGQGTRLTVV.

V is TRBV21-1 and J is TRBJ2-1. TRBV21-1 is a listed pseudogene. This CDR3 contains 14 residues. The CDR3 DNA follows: TGTGCCAGCAGCAAAGGGCAGGACTACAATGAGCAGTTCTTC. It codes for CASSKGQDYNEQFF.

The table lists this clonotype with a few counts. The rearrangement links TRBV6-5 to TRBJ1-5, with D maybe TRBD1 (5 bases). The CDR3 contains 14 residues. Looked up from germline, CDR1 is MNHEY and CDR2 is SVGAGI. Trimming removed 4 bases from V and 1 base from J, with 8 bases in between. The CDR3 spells CASSSQGSNQPQHF. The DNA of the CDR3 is TGTGCCAGCAGTTCCCAGGGAAGCAATCAGCCCCAGCATTTT.

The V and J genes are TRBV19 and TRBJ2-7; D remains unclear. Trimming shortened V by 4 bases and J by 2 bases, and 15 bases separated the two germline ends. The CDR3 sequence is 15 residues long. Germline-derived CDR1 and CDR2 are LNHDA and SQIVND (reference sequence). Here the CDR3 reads CASSRAPTATYEQYF. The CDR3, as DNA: TGTGCCAGTAGTAGGGCCCCCACGGCGACCTACGAGCAGTACTTC.

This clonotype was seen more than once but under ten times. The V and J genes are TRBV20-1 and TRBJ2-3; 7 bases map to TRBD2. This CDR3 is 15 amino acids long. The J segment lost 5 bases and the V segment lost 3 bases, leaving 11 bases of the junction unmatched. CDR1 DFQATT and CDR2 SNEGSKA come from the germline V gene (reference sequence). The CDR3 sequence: CSASLVSGVGDTQYF. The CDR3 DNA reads TGCAGTGCTAGTTTAGTGAGCGGGGTGGGAGATACGCAGTATTTT.

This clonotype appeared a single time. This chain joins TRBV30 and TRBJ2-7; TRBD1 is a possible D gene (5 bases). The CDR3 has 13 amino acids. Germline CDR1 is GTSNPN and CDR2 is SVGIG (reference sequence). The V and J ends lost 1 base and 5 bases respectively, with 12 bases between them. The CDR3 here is CAWSGGRVNEQYF. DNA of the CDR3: TGTGCCTGGAGTGGCGGCAGGGTGAACGAGCAGTACTTC.

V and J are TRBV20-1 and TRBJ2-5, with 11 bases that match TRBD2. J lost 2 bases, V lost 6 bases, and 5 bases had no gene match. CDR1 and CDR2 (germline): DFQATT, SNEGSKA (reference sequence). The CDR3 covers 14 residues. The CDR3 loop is CSARGTSGQETQYF. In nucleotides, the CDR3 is TGCAGTGCCAGGGGGACTAGCGGTCAAGAGACCCAGTACTTC.

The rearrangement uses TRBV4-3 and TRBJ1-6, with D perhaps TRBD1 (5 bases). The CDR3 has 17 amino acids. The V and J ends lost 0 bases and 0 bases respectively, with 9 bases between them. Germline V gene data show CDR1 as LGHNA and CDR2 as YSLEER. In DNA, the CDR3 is TGCGCCAGCAGCCAAGATGGGACGAGCTCCTATAATTCACCCCTCCACTTT. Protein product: CASSQDGTSSYNSPLHF.

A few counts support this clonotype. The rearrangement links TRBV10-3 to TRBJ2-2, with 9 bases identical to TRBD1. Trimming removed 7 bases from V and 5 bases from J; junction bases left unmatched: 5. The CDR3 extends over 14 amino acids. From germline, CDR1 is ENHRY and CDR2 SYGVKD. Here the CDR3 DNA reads TGTGCCATCACTGACAGGGGGAAAACCGGGGAGCTGTTTTTT. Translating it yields CAITDRGKTGELFF.

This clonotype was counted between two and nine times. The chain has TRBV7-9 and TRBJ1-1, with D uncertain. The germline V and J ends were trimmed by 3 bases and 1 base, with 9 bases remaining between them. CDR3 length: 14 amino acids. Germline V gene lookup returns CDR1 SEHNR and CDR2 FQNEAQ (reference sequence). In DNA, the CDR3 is TGTGCCAGCAGCTTTGCGTCCAGGAACACTGAAGCTTTCTTT. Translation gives CASSFASRNTEAFF.

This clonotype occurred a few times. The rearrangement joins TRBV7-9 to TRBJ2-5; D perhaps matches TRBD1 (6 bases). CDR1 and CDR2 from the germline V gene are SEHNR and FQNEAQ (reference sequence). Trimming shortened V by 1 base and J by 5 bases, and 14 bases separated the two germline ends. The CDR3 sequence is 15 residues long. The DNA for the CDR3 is TGTGCCAGCAGCTTAGGGTCAGGGGTACCTGAGACCCAGTACTTC. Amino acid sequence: CASSLGSGVPETQYF. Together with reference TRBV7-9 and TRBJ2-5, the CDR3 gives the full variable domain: DTGVSQNPRHKITKRGQNVTFRCDPISEHNRLYWYRQTLGQGPEFLTYFQNEAQLEKSRLLSDRFSAERPKGSFSTLEIQRTEQGDSAMYLCASSLGSGVPETQYFGPGTRLLVL.

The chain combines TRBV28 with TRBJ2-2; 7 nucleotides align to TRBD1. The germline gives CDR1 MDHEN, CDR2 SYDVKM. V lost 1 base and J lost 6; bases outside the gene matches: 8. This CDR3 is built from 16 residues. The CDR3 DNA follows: TGTGCCAGCAGTTTATTGCCAGGGGGTAAAGCCGGGGAGCTGTTTTTT. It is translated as CASSLLPGGKAGELFF.

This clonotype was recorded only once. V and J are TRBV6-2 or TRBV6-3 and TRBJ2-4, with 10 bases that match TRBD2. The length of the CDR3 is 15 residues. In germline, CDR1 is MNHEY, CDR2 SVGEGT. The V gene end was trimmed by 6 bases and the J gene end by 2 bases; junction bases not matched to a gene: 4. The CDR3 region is CASSKREGPKNIQYF. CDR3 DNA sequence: TGTGCCAGCAGCAAGCGGGAGGGTCCCAAAAACATTCAGTACTTC.

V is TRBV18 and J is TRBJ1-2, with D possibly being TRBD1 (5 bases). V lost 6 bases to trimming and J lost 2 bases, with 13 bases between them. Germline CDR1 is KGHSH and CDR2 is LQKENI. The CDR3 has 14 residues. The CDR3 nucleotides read TGTGCCAGCTCCAAGTTACGACAGAACTATGGCTACACCTTC. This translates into CASSKLRQNYGYTF.